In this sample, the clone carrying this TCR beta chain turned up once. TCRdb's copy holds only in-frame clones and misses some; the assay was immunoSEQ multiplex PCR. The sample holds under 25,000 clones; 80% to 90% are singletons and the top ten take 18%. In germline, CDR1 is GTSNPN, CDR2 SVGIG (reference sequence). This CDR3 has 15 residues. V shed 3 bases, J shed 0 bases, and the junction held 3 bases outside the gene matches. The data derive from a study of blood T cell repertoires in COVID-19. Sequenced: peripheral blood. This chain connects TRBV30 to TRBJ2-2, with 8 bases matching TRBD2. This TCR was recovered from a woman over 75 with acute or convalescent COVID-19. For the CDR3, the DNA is TGTGCCTGGAGGACTAGCGCAGCGAACACCGGGGAGCTGTTTTTT. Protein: CAWRTSAANTGELFF.